This TCR beta chain appears in the sequencing data of a study of response to subunit inactivated influenza vaccine. The CDR3 is 13 amino acids. Germline values: CDR1 DFQATT, CDR2 SNEGSKA (reference sequence). Trimming shortened V by 3 bases and J by 0 bases, and 8 bases separated the two germline ends. As for this clonotype: What it recognizes is unknown.

General study findings and limits: It was the authors' suggestion that each seasonal influenza vaccination recruits few new T cells.

TCRdb re-analysed the RT-PCR reads in MiXCR, keeping a single row per CDR3 protein. The sample holds hundreds of thousands of distinct CDR3 sequences, around 14% seen once. This clonotype was obtained from a man in his fifties or sixties who received an inactivated influenza vaccine. V usage is TRBV20-1 and J usage is TRBJ1-1; weak D call: TRBD1 (6 bases). The source material was PBMCs from blood, sampled approximately 15 days before vaccination. The CDR3 loop is CSARGAVNTEAFF. The CDR3 bases are TGCAGTGCTAGGGGGGCTGTGAACACTGAAGCTTTCTTT.